Reported below is one T cell receptor (beta chain). Only in-frame clones appear in the TCRdb table, and some are missing; sequencing was by immunoSEQ multiplex PCR. The sample has under 150,000 clones; roughly 84% are singletons. The sample comes from a study of blood T cell repertoires in COVID-19. Assignments of participants to cohorts depended upon their own reported clinical history. Exposed participants encountered a COVID-19 case during the 2 weeks preceding study entry. This CDR3 region has 17 residues. The chain carries TRBV21-1 and TRBJ1-6; TRBD1, the table's D call, lacks a check against the DNA. TRBV21-1 is flagged as a pseudogene. The TCR sequence derives from a woman in her forties or fifties who had been exposed to COVID-19. The sample consisted of PBMCs or T cells enriched from blood (not recorded which). CDR3 in DNA: TGTGCCAGCACCCCCGGACAGCACAGCTCCTATAATTCACCCCTCCACTTT. Encoded protein: CASTPGQHSSYNSPLHF.